Following are 21 T cell receptor beta chains from one sample sequenced in a study of CD8 T cells in ankylosing spondylitis. Regarding the study as a whole: Blood from ankylosing spondylitis patients appeared to carry a characteristic roughly eight-variant TCR beta motif.

Which antigens these TCRs recognize remains unknown. TCRdb re-derived calls from the 5' RACE reads in MiXCR, one entry per CDR3 protein. This table has about 540,000 distinct CDR3 sequences, about 13% appearing once. Sequencing was performed on blood, either unsorted or a sorted T cell fraction (not recorded which). Every receptor here comes from a male donor with ankylosing spondylitis.

The chain is built from TRBV20-1 and TRBJ2-3; 7 bases line up with TRBD2. This CDR3 region has 13 residues. Trimming took 3 bases from V and 4 from J; bases not matched to a gene: 4. Germline loops: CDR1 DFQATT, CDR2 SNEGSKA (reference sequence). The CDR3 DNA reads as TGCAGTGCTAGTGGGGGGAGGGCAGATACGCAGTATTTT. Translation gives CSASGGRADTQYF.

This clonotype was counted ten times or more. This chain joins TRBV2 and TRBJ1-5, with D possibly matching TRBD1 (5 bases). The V gene's germline CDR1 is SNHLY and CDR2 FYNNEI. The CDR3 covers 13 residues. The V and J ends lost 4 bases and 7 bases respectively, with 11 bases between them. The CDR3 loop is CASSGEPGQPQHF. CDR3 in DNA: TGTGCCAGCAGTGGCGAACCAGGGCAGCCCCAGCATTTT.

In this sample, this clonotype turned up a few times. J is TRBJ2-1 and V is TRBV5-1; 12 bases align to TRBD1. This CDR3 comprises 16 residues. Germline V CDR1 and CDR2: SGHRS, YFSETQ. With V trimmed by 4 bases and J by 10 bases, 12 bases remained unmatched. CDR3 DNA: TGCGCCAGCAGCACCCTGAGTGGGACAGGGGGCAAAGAGCAGTTCTTC. Protein product: CASSTLSGTGGKEQFF.

The rearrangement uses TRBV20-1 and TRBJ2-3; a weak D match, TRBD2 (6 bases). CDR1 is DFQATT, CDR2 SNEGSKA, per germline (reference sequence). V was clipped by 2 bases and J by 0 bases, with 9 bases between them. This CDR3 has 14 residues. For the CDR3, the DNA is TGCAGTGCTAGACCCGGGACTAGCACAGATACGCAGTATTTT. Translating gives CSARPGTSTDTQYF.

This clonotype was detected a few times. The CDR3 DNA is TGTGCCAGCAGCTTAGAACTGGCTAGCGGGGGGACTACAGATACGCAGTATTTT. It encodes CASSLELASGGTTDTQYF. The rearrangement links TRBV5-6 to TRBJ2-3; 11 positions agree with TRBD2. The ends lost 2 bases at V and 3 bases at J; junction bases unmatched: 11. The length of the CDR3 is 18 residues. CDR1 and CDR2 from the germline V gene are SGHDT and YYEEEE.

This clonotype has only a few counts. This chain connects TRBV3-1 to TRBJ2-1; perhaps D is TRBD1 or TRBD2 (6 bases each). V was trimmed by 0 bases and J by 5 bases, leaving 20 bases between them. Germline V gives CDR1 LGHDT, CDR2 YNNKEL (reference sequence). The CDR3 consists of 18 residues. CDR3 DNA: TGTGCCAGCAGCCAAGAAGGTTGGGGGGCTGGGACTCACAATGAGCAGTTCTTC. This codes for CASSQEGWGAGTHNEQFF.

This clonotype has a handful of counts. This chain links TRBV7-2 with TRBJ2-3, with a weak D call TRBD2 (5 bases). The CDR3 sequence is 17 residues long. V lost 4 bases and J lost 4, with 21 bases in between. Looked up from germline, CDR1 is SGHTA and CDR2 is FQGNSA. CDR3 sequence (DNA): TGTGCCAGCAGCTCGACTAAACGAACCTTAATGGCAGATACGCAGTATTTT. Its protein product is CASSSTKRTLMADTQYF.

This clonotype appeared a few times. The V and J genes are TRBV2 and TRBJ2-7, with 16 bases fitting TRBD2. This CDR3 region has 14 residues. V gave up 8 bases and J gave up 2 bases; unmatched junction bases: 0. Per the germline V gene, CDR1 is SNHLY and CDR2 is FYNNEI. CDR3 DNA sequence: TGTGCCAGCGGGACTAGCGGGAGGGCCTACGAGCAGTACTTC. Residues: CASGTSGRAYEQYF.

The rearrangement links TRBV9 to TRBJ2-3, with a tentative D call TRBD2 (6 bases). V lost 3 bases and J 0 bases, leaving 14 bases between the germline ends. The CDR3 runs 16 residues. Germline loops: CDR1 SGDLS, CDR2 YYNGEE. The CDR3 loop reads CASSAGGTRSTDTQYF. The CDR3 bases are TGTGCCAGCAGCGCTGGAGGGACGAGAAGCACAGATACGCAGTATTTT.

CDR3 region: CASSPGRDSQYF. CDR3 sequence (DNA): TGTGCCAGCTCACCAGGCAGGGACAGTCAGTACTTC. The chain joins TRBV18 to TRBJ2-4; 7 bases are a match to TRBD1. This CDR3 comprises 12 residues. Germline V CDR1 and CDR2: KGHSH, LQKENI. Trimming cost V 2 bases and J 12 bases; bases outside gene matches: 4.

The chain links TRBV15 to TRBJ2-5, with D perhaps matching TRBD2 (7 bases). The CDR3 contains 15 residues. Germline CDR1 reads LNHNV; CDR2 reads YYDKDF (reference sequence). V was trimmed by 1 base and J by 3 bases, leaving 12 bases between them. In DNA, the CDR3 is TGTGCCACCAGCAGAGTAGGGGGGGTGGAAGAGACCCAGTACTTC. Its protein product is CATSRVGGVEETQYF. Drawing the rest from reference TRBV15 and TRBJ2-5, the complete variable domain is DAMVIQNPRYQVTQFGKPVTLSCSQTLNHNVMYWYQQKSSQAPKLLFHYYDKDFNNEADTPDNFQSRRPNTSFCFLDIRSPGLGDTAMYLCATSRVGGVEETQYFGPGTRLLVL.

Ten or more counts support this clonotype. The chain recombines TRBV12-3 or TRBV12-4 with TRBJ2-1; D not certain. The germline V and J ends were trimmed by 0 bases and 11 bases, with 5 bases remaining between them. This CDR3 region has 11 residues. The CDR3 protein is CASSLAVKQFF. The CDR3 nucleotides are TGTGCCAGCAGTTTAGCAGTTAAGCAGTTCTTC.

This clonotype was counted many times. V gene TRBV7-9 combines with J gene TRBJ2-1; 9 nucleotides align to TRBD1. V shed 5 bases, J shed 4 bases, and the junction held 0 bases outside the gene matches. The CDR3 is made up of 13 amino acids. Germline V lookup: CDR1 SEHNR, CDR2 FQNEAQ (reference sequence). For the CDR3, the DNA is TGTGCCAGCAGCGGGACAGGGTACAATGAGCAGTTCTTC. It encodes CASSGTGYNEQFF.

This clonotype was observed a handful of times. The V and J genes are TRBV20-1 and TRBJ2-3; D perhaps matches TRBD1 (5 bases). The length of the CDR3 is 14 residues. V lost 6 bases and J 3 bases, leaving 16 bases between the germline ends. The V gene's germline CDR1 is DFQATT and CDR2 SNEGSKA (reference sequence). The CDR3 DNA sequence: TGCAGTGCAATCGACAGAGGCAGGACAGATACGCAGTATTTT. Encoded protein: CSAIDRGRTDTQYF.

The rearrangement joins TRBV30 to TRBJ2-1; TRBD2 matches 8 bases. Germline values: CDR1 GTSNPN, CDR2 SVGIG (reference sequence). The CDR3 length is 19 residues. Germline trimming cut 3 bases from V and 3 bases from J; bases unmatched to any gene: 19. CDR3 bases: TGTGCCTGGAGCGGCCCGGGACTGAGAGCGGGAGTCTACTACAATGAGCAGTTCTTC. Translating it yields CAWSGPGLRAGVYYNEQFF.

This clonotype was counted at least ten times. The chain is built from TRBV5-5 and TRBJ1-6, with D hard to call. V lost 0 bases and J lost 3, with 4 bases in between. CDR1 SGHKS and CDR2 YYEKEE come from the germline V gene (reference sequence). The CDR3 covers 14 residues. The CDR3 is CASSLEDYNSPLHF. CDR3 nucleotide sequence: TGTGCCAGCAGCTTGGAGGACTATAATTCACCCCTCCACTTT. Combining the CDR3 with reference TRBV5-5 and TRBJ1-6 gives the whole variable domain DAGVTQSPTHLIKTRGQQVTLRCSPISGHKSVSWYQQVLGQGPQFIFQYYEKEERGRGNFPDRFSARQFPNYSSELNVNALLLGDSALYLCASSLEDYNSPLHFGNGTRLTVT.

The table lists this clonotype with a few counts. The chain recombines TRBV5-6 with TRBJ2-2; possible D gene TRBD2, 7 bases. The CDR3 is 15 amino acids. Trimming cost V 0 bases and J 9 bases, with 15 bases left between them. Germline lookup yields CDR1 SGHDT and CDR2 YYEEEE. CDR3 residues: CASSLAGGRSWELFF. The CDR3 DNA reads as TGTGCCAGCAGCTTGGCGGGGGGCCGTTCGTGGGAGCTGTTTTTT. The variable domain in full, completed from reference TRBV5-6 and TRBJ2-2, reads DAGVTQSPTHLIKTRGQQVTLRCSPKSGHDTVSWYQQALGQGPQFIFQYYEEEERQRGNFPDRFSGHQFPNYSSELNVNALLLGDSALYLCASSLAGGRSWELFFGEGSRLTVL.

This sequence joins TRBV20-1 and TRBJ1-5; 8 bases match TRBD1. The trim removed 6 bases at V and 0 bases at J, leaving 13 bases unmatched. The germline CDR1 and CDR2 sequences are DFQATT and SNEGSKA (reference sequence). CDR3 size: 17 residues. The CDR3 loop reads CSASTHRGTYSNQPQHF. The CDR3 nucleotides read TGCAGTGCCTCAACCCACAGGGGGACGTATAGCAATCAGCCCCAGCATTTT.

The V gene is TRBV29-1, the J gene TRBJ2-1; TRBD2 agrees at 10 bases. V lost 4 bases, J lost 3 bases, and 3 bases stayed unmatched. The CDR3 is made up of 14 amino acids. Germline V gene data show CDR1 as SQVTM and CDR2 as ANQGSEA. The CDR3 region is CSVGPSGSYNEQFF. The DNA for the CDR3 is TGCAGCGTTGGCCCTAGCGGGAGCTACAATGAGCAGTTCTTC.

This clonotype showed up just a few times. The CDR3 loop is CAISEGVDNEKLFF. The CDR3 DNA follows: TGTGCCATCAGTGAGGGGGTCGATAATGAAAAACTGTTTTTT. V and J are TRBV10-3 and TRBJ1-4, with D hard to call. Between the trimmed V and J ends, which lost 2 bases and 4 bases, there was a span of 8 bases. The CDR3 totals 14 residues. Germline V lookup: CDR1 ENHRY, CDR2 SYGVKD.

This sequence joins TRBV4-2 and TRBJ1-1; 8 nucleotides agree with TRBD1. Germline V lookup: CDR1 LGHNA, CDR2 YNFKEQ. J gave up 8 bases and V 0 bases, and 5 bases lay outside the gene matches. This CDR3 has 14 residues. The CDR3 region has the DNA TGTGCCAGCAGCCAAGAAGTCCGGGACAGGGAAGCTTTCTTT. This encodes CASSQEVRDREAFF.